This is a list of T cell receptor beta chains from one sample in a study of T cells in Graves' hyperthyroidism and ophthalmopathy. TCRdb itself ran the multiplex PCR reads through MiXCR, one entry per CDR3 protein. Of around 300,000 distinct CDR3 sequences in the sample, 14% were seen once. The source material was blood. Receptor source: a woman in her twenties or thirties with Graves' hyperthyroidism. The conserved cysteine and the conserved F or W are not part of the CDR3 here. Size is stated for part of the rows, as once, few or many counts, or as a class when the clone is expanded.

clone_size j_call v_call cdr3_aa
many TRBJ2-7 TRBV7-2 ASSLVGLSYEQY
many TRBJ1-5 TRBV2 ASSSGERQPQH
many TRBJ1-1 TRBV29-1 SVETGAWNTEAF
few TRBJ2-7 TRBV19 ASRTRGPSYEQY
many TRBJ2-5 TRBV6-1 ASSRSGRAHETQY
few TRBJ1-1 TRBV18 ASSPDRKAF
NA TRBJ2-5 TRBV30 AWSVGLQAGGTRY
many TRBJ2-7 TRBV27 ASSHPGQGPYEQY
NA TRBJ1-3 TRBV19 ASRETQSGNTIY
many TRBJ1-5 TRBV2 ASSSTGVNQPQH
few TRBJ2-5 TRBV14 ASSQLSNRVY
many TRBJ1-2 TRBV28 ASSPGNYGYT
many TRBJ2-7 TRBV5-1 ASSLGQGSYEQY
once TRBJ2-1 TRBV20-1 SANWSQGNEQF
few TRBJ2-7 TRBV27 ASSAAWGEQY
NA TRBJ1-3 TRBV6-1 ASRVGQGNRNTIY
few TRBJ1-6 TRBV28 ASSLGGATASPLH
few TRBJ1-2 TRBV6-2/TRBV6-3 ASSYFNVIYT